This TCR beta chain came from a study of cytomegalovirus exposure and HLA in healthy donors. Study-level findings and limits: Per a prior analysis, the majority of TCR beta V segments were productive roughly 90% or roughly 30% of the time. Cytomegalovirus association was listed for about 180 TCR beta chains.

Regarding this clone: Its antigen is still unknown.

The donors comprised healthy bone marrow donors. This PCR relied on a set of 60 Vbeta primers and 13 Jbeta primers. Repertoires were generated with immunoSEQ multiplex PCR, while TCRdb's copy carries only in-frame clones and drops some. This repertoire comprises fewer than 200,000 clones; its ten largest clones make up about 6.8%. The sequencing sample was made of PBMCs. This sequence was found in a man aged 30 to 45 in good health and CMV-seronegative.

Here the CDR3 reads CAWGDRVSAYGYTF. CDR3 nucleotides: TGTGCCTGGGGGGACAGGGTTTCGGCCTATGGCTACACCTTC. The chain combines TRBV30 with TRBJ1-2; 9 bases map to TRBD1. CDR3 length: 14 residues. CDR1 and CDR2 (germline): GTSNPN, SVGIG (reference sequence). V dropped 5 bases and J dropped 4; count of bases not matched to a gene: 8.